Below, 30 T cell receptor beta chains from the same sample are listed, as sequenced in a study of blood T cell repertoires in COVID-19. The repertoire was sequenced with immunoSEQ multiplex PCR; TCRdb's copy has only in-frame clones and lacks some. The table records around 140,000 clones, about 80% of them present only once. The source material was peripheral blood. The origin of the receptors is a human donor in a cohort sampled during active COVID-19.

This chain links TRBV12-5 with TRBJ1-6, with 9 bases aligning to TRBD1. Germline assignment: CDR1 LGHNT and CDR2 FRNRAP. The length of the CDR3 is 19 residues. V trimming: 6 bases; J trimming: 6 bases; junction bases outside the gene matches: 18. In DNA, the CDR3 is TGTGCTAGTGGCCCGGGTCCGTGGGCAAGGACAGGGGCTAATTCACCCCTCCACTTT. Translating gives CASGPGPWARTGANSPLHF.

The sample holds a few counts of this clone. The gene calls are TRBV10-3 and TRBJ2-1, with 12 bases matching TRBD2. The CDR3 loop spans 14 amino acids. The junction had 4 bases not matched to a gene; V was cut back by 6 bases and J by 7 bases. Germline V CDR1 and CDR2: ENHRY, SYGVKD. In DNA form, the CDR3 reads TGTGCCATCAGCCGGACTAGCGGGGTAAATGAGCAGTTCTTC. This encodes CAISRTSGVNEQFF.

The V gene is TRBV7-8, the J gene TRBJ2-2; D is possibly TRBD2 (5 bases). V shed 2 bases and J shed 3 bases, with 7 bases lying between them. The CDR3 covers 14 residues. Germline V gene data show CDR1 as SGHVS and CDR2 as FQNEAQ. This chain's CDR3 is CASSLWGDTGELFF. The DNA for the CDR3 is TGTGCCAGCAGCTTATGGGGAGACACCGGGGAGCTGTTTTTT.

This chain uses TRBV28 with TRBJ2-5; 7 nucleotides align to TRBD2. V dropped 7 bases and J dropped 4; count of bases not matched to a gene: 12. CDR1 is MDHEN and CDR2 is SYDVKM in the germline V gene. This CDR3 is 15 amino acids long. The CDR3 nucleotides read TGTGCCAGCACCCTGGGAGGGGAGAGGCGAGAGACCCAGTACTTC. It translates to CASTLGGERRETQYF.

This clone was counted a few times. The chain recombines TRBV10-3 with TRBJ1-1, with D tentatively TRBD1 (6 bases). The CDR3 has 12 residues. Germline CDR1 ENHRY, CDR2 SYGVKD. V lost 10 bases and J lost 7, with 16 bases in between. The CDR3 region is CATVGGPGEAFF. CDR3 DNA sequence: TGTGCCACCGTCGGGGGGCCTGGTGAAGCTTTCTTT.

The count of this clone is one. This chain links TRBV2 with TRBJ2-2; 7 bases are a match to TRBD1. CDR1 is SNHLY, CDR2 FYNNEI, per germline. The CDR3 spans 13 residues. J gave up 5 bases and V 6 bases, and 3 bases lay outside the gene matches. The DNA of the CDR3 is TGTGCCAGCAGGGTACAGGGGACCGGGGAGCTGTTTTTT. Amino acid sequence: CASRVQGTGELFF.

This clone was recorded a few times. V is TRBV5-6 and J is TRBJ1-2; the D is unclear. This CDR3 is 14 amino acids long. The germline CDR1 and CDR2 sequences are SGHDT and YYEEEE. The ends were cut back, 0 bases at V and 8 bases at J, with 14 bases in the middle. As DNA, the CDR3 is TGTGCCAGCAGCTTGGGAGGAGGGAGCAGCGGCTACACCTTC. Translation gives CASSLGGGSSGYTF.

The rearrangement links TRBV9 to TRBJ2-1; 8 bases match TRBD1. V gave up 0 bases and J gave up 5 bases; unmatched junction bases: 13. Germline CDR1 reads SGDLS; CDR2 reads YYNGEE. The length of the CDR3 is 18 residues. The CDR3 is CASSVGSLQDRAHNEQFF. The CDR3 bases are TGTGCCAGCAGCGTAGGTTCCCTCCAGGACAGGGCCCACAATGAGCAGTTCTTC.

This clone was counted once. The rearrangement uses TRBV10-2 and TRBJ1-2, with 9 positions matching TRBD1. V trimming: 2 bases; J trimming: 2 bases; junction bases outside the gene matches: 9. The CDR3 runs 17 residues. CDR1 and CDR2 (germline): WSHSY, SAAADI. CDR3 loop: CASSEKGQGLFNYGYTF. The CDR3 region has the DNA TGCGCCAGCAGTGAGAAGGGACAGGGTCTATTCAACTATGGCTACACCTTC.

The chain recombines TRBV10-1 with TRBJ2-1; 9 positions match TRBD2. V gave up 4 bases and J gave up 8 bases; unmatched junction bases: 6. Germline V lookup: CDR1 WNHNN, CDR2 SYGVQD (reference sequence). The CDR3 is 14 amino acids. As DNA, the CDR3 is TGCGCCAGCAGTGGAGGCGGGAGGGTGGATGAGCAGTTCTTC. The encoded protein is CASSGGGRVDEQFF.

The V call is TRBV28, the J call TRBJ1-2, with D unresolved. Trimming stripped 5 bases from V and 8 bases from J, with 9 bases between. The CDR3 has 11 amino acids. Germline lookup yields CDR1 MDHEN and CDR2 SYDVKM. In DNA form, the CDR3 reads TGTGCCAGCAGTGACTTCGAGGGCTACACCTTC. As protein: CASSDFEGYTF.

This chain uses TRBV19 with TRBJ2-5, with 13 nucleotides matching TRBD2. This CDR3 region has 16 residues. Losses at the gene ends were 3 bases for V and 3 bases for J; bases not matched to a gene: 4. Germline V lookup: CDR1 LNHDA, CDR2 SQIVND (reference sequence). The CDR3 loop is CASSIRGLAGKETQYF. The DNA of the CDR3 is TGTGCCAGTAGTATTCGGGGACTAGCGGGGAAAGAGACCCAGTACTTC.

This chain connects TRBV19 to TRBJ1-1; D remains unclear. V was shortened by 5 bases and J by 0 bases, with 13 bases between the two germline ends. The CDR3 length is 15 residues. Germline loops: CDR1 LNHDA, CDR2 SQIVND (reference sequence). This CDR3 reads CASSWAHIMNTEAFF. For the CDR3, the DNA is TGTGCCAGTAGTTGGGCGCATATCATGAACACTGAAGCTTTCTTT.

V and J are TRBV12-3 or TRBV12-4 and TRBJ1-1; D not resolved. V was clipped by 3 bases and J by 6 bases, with 5 bases between them. The CDR3 is 11 amino acids. The CDR3 nucleotides read TGTGCCAGCAGTTTTGAGTCTGAAGCTTTCTTT. Its translation is CASSFESEAFF.

This clone has just a few counts. This chain joins TRBV6-5 and TRBJ2-2, with unresolved D. Trimming removed 8 bases at V and 2 bases at J, with 9 bases between. Germline CDR1 reads MNHEY; CDR2 reads SVGAGI. This CDR3 contains 13 residues. In DNA, the CDR3 is TGTGCCAGCCGTAAATTCAACACCGGGGAGCTGTTTTTT. Translating it yields CASRKFNTGELFF.

V and J are TRBV11-2 and TRBJ2-2; D not resolved. The CDR3 extends over 15 amino acids. Between the trimmed V and J ends, which lost 6 bases and 1 base, there was a span of 12 bases. In germline, CDR1 is SGHAT, CDR2 FQNNGV. The CDR3 nucleotides are TGTGCCAGCAGTCCCCGTCGACAGAACACCGGGGAGCTGTTTTTT. Translating it yields CASSPRRQNTGELFF.

The chain combines TRBV7-9 with TRBJ2-2; 8 nucleotides match TRBD1. The V and J ends lost 4 bases and 3 bases, in that order; junction bases with no gene match: 10. This CDR3 has 17 residues. The germline V gene has CDR1 SEHNR and CDR2 FQNEAQ (reference sequence). The CDR3 is CASSSGRGHDYTGELFF. The CDR3, as DNA: TGTGCCAGCAGCTCGGGCAGGGGGCATGATTACACCGGGGAGCTGTTTTTT. The whole variable domain, filled in from reference TRBV7-9 and TRBJ2-2, reads DTGVSQNPRHKITKRGQNVTFRCDPISEHNRLYWYRQTLGQGPEFLTYFQNEAQLEKSRLLSDRFSAERPKGSFSTLEIQRTEQGDSAMYLCASSSGRGHDYTGELFFGEGSRLTVL.

This clone has only one observation. The rearrangement uses TRBV7-9 and TRBJ2-5; 16 bases line up with TRBD2. Per the germline V gene, CDR1 is SEHNR and CDR2 is FQNEAQ (reference sequence). The CDR3 has 17 residues. V lost 3 bases to trimming and J lost 1 base; unmatched junction nucleotides: 2. CDR3 in amino acids: CASSFGTSGRGQETQYF. The CDR3 DNA reads as TGTGCCAGCAGCTTTGGGACTAGCGGGAGGGGCCAAGAGACCCAGTACTTC.

This chain connects TRBV30 to TRBJ1-3; D ambiguous. This CDR3 spans 14 amino acids. V lost 0 bases and J 2 bases, leaving 8 bases between the germline ends. CDR1 and CDR2 from the germline V gene are GTSNPN and SVGIG (reference sequence). Here the CDR3 DNA reads TGTGCCTGGAGTGTAGGAACAGCTGGAAACACCATATATTTT. Translating it yields CAWSVGTAGNTIYF.

The chain carries TRBV2 and TRBJ2-4; D not certain. Germline CDR1 is SNHLY and CDR2 is FYNNEI. V gave up 3 bases and J gave up 6 bases, with 18 bases separating them. The CDR3 length is 16 residues. CDR3 DNA: TGTGCCAGCAGTGATGGTATTGCAAAGTCGGTAAACATTCAGTACTTC. Translating it yields CASSDGIAKSVNIQYF. The whole variable domain, filled in from reference TRBV2 and TRBJ2-4, reads EPEVTQTPSHQVTQMGQEVILRCVPISNHLYFYWYRQILGQKVEFLVSFYNNEISEKSEIFDDQFSVERPDGSNFTLKIRSTKLEDSAMYFCASSDGIAKSVNIQYFGAGTRLSVL.

The V gene is TRBV5-1, the J gene TRBJ1-6; D ambiguous. With 0 bases removed from V and 9 bases from J, the gap between germline ends came to 13 bases. This CDR3 region has 15 residues. Per the germline V gene, CDR1 is SGHRS and CDR2 is YFSETQ. CDR3 region: CASSLGQAPGSPLHF. CDR3 DNA sequence: TGCGCCAGCAGCTTGGGGCAAGCGCCGGGTTCACCCCTCCACTTT.

This chain joins TRBV7-6 and TRBJ2-7, with 10 bases matching TRBD2. Germline-derived CDR1 and CDR2 are SGHVS and FNYEAQ. The CDR3 totals 19 residues. With 5 bases clipped from V and 0 bases from J, the junction kept 16 bases outside the gene matches. CDR3 DNA sequence: TGTGCCAGCAGCCCGACTTACCCGGGACTAGCGTCAAGCTCCTACGAGCAGTACTTC. Translated: CASSPTYPGLASSSYEQYF.

The rearrangement joins TRBV19 to TRBJ1-1; D is perhaps TRBD1 (6 bases). The CDR3 spans 13 residues. Per germline, CDR1 LNHDA and CDR2 SQIVND (reference sequence). The V gene lost 5 bases and the J gene lost 2 bases, with 9 bases spanning the gap. CDR3 sequence (DNA): TGTGCCAGTAGTCACAGGGAAAACACTGAAGCTTTCTTT. Protein: CASSHRENTEAFF.

Only a few counts were recorded for this clone. The chain is built from TRBV5-1 and TRBJ1-2, with 7 bases lining up with TRBD1. J lost 2 bases, V lost 3 bases, and 13 bases had no gene match. This CDR3 is built from 17 residues. Germline V gene data show CDR1 as SGHRS and CDR2 as YFSETQ. CDR3 in DNA: TGCGCCAGCAGCTGGAACACACCGGGACAGAAAAACTATGGCTACACCTTC. Translation: CASSWNTPGQKNYGYTF.

This chain uses TRBV20-1 with TRBJ2-7; D not resolved. The length of the CDR3 is 11 residues. V shed 0 bases and J shed 10 bases, with 10 bases lying between them. Looked up from germline, CDR1 is DFQATT and CDR2 is SNEGSKA (reference sequence). CDR3 residues: CSARDKRSQYF. The CDR3 nucleotides are TGCAGTGCTAGAGATAAAAGGAGCCAGTACTTC.

The chain has TRBV29-1 and TRBJ1-1, with D hard to call. Germline values: CDR1 SQVTM, CDR2 ANQGSEA. V gave up 3 bases and J gave up 3 bases, with 5 bases separating them. The CDR3 totals 11 residues. The CDR3 loop reads CSVEGHTEAFF. The CDR3 DNA sequence: TGCAGCGTTGAGGGCCACACTGAAGCTTTCTTT.

The chain couples TRBV5-1 to TRBJ1-1; D remains unclear. CDR1 is SGHRS, CDR2 YFSETQ, per germline. Trimming removed 0 bases from V and 1 base from J, with 10 bases in between. The CDR3 has 15 amino acids. This CDR3 reads CASSLGDGANTEAFF. In DNA, the CDR3 is TGCGCCAGCAGCTTGGGCGACGGAGCGAACACTGAAGCTTTCTTT.

V gene TRBV19 combines with J gene TRBJ1-4, with 7 nucleotides matching TRBD1. Per germline, CDR1 LNHDA and CDR2 SQIVND (reference sequence). CDR3 size: 13 residues. With 3 bases clipped from V and 11 bases from J, the junction kept 6 bases outside the gene matches. CDR3 DNA sequence: TGTGCCAGTAGTATTGGGGGACAGTGGAAACTGTTTTTT. It yields the protein CASSIGGQWKLFF.

This clone was detected once. This sequence joins TRBV19 and TRBJ1-5; 9 nucleotides align to TRBD1. V lost 4 bases to trimming and J lost 0 bases; unmatched junction nucleotides: 16. Germline CDR1 reads LNHDA; CDR2 reads SQIVND (reference sequence). The CDR3 covers 20 residues. CDR3 sequence reads: CASSKNEAGQGLYSNQPQHF. CDR3 coding DNA: TGTGCCAGTAGTAAAAACGAAGCGGGACAGGGACTTTATAGCAATCAGCCCCAGCATTTT.

The V and J genes are TRBV21-1 and TRBJ1-6; the table's D gene call, TRBD1, was not cross checked with the DNA. TRBV21-1 is listed as a pseudogene. The CDR3 contains 15 residues. The CDR3 bases are TGTGCCAGCAGCAAATCGTCCAGGGCTAATTCACCCCTCCACTTT. Its translation is CASSKSSRANSPLHF.